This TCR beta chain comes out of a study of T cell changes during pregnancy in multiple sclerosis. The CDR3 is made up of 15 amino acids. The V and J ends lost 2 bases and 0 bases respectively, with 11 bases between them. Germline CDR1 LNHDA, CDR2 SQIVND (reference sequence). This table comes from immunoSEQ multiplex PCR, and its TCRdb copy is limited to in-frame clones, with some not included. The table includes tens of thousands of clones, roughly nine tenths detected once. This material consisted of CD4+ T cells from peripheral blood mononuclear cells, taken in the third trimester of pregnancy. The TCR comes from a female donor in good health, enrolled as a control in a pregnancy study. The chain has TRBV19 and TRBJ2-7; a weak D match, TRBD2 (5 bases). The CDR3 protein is CASSIFSGFSYEQYF. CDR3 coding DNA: TGTGCCAGTAGTATATTCTCGGGATTCTCCTACGAGCAGTACTTC.